A single sample is the source of the 20 T cell receptor beta chains below, sequenced in a study of blood T cell repertoires in COVID-19. Profiled with immunoSEQ multiplex PCR; TCRdb holds only in-frame clones, not every one. The sample records a few hundred thousand clones, 89% being singletons. Sequenced material: peripheral blood. The receptors were sampled from a middle-aged woman who had recovered from COVID-19.

This clone was picked up one time. V usage is TRBV18 and J usage is TRBJ2-7, with TRBD1 as a possible D gene (5 bases). V was trimmed by 2 bases and J by 5 bases, leaving 10 bases between them. The CDR3 extends over 13 amino acids. Per the germline V gene, CDR1 is KGHSH and CDR2 is LQKENI. CDR3 region: CASSPTRVNEQYF. CDR3 nucleotide sequence: TGTGCCAGCTCACCAACCAGGGTTAACGAGCAGTACTTC. The entire variable domain, with the rest obtained from reference TRBV18 and TRBJ2-7, is as follows: NAGVMQNPRHLVRRRGQEARLRCSPMKGHSHVYWYRQLPEEGLKFMVYLQKENIIDESGMPKERFSAEFPKEGPSILRIQQVVRGDSAAYFCASSPTRVNEQYFGPGTRLTVT.

The rearrangement links TRBV30 to TRBJ1-2; 8 bases fit TRBD1. The CDR3 consists of 11 residues. Trimming took 7 bases from V and 8 from J; bases not matched to a gene: 6. CDR1 GTSNPN and CDR2 SVGIG come from the germline V gene (reference sequence). CDR3: CASGQGGGYTF. The CDR3, as DNA: TGTGCCTCCGGACAGGGTGGCGGCTACACCTTC.

V and J are TRBV30 and TRBJ1-1, with D tentatively TRBD1 (5 bases). This CDR3 comprises 11 residues. V lost 2 bases to trimming and J lost 8 bases, with 9 bases between them. Germline CDR1 is GTSNPN and CDR2 is SVGIG (reference sequence). CDR3 coding DNA: TGTGCCTGGAGTCCCGGGGGAGAAGCTTTCTTT. As protein: CAWSPGGEAFF.

This clone was recorded a few times. The chain joins TRBV2 to TRBJ2-7; no reliable D call. The CDR3 extends over 13 amino acids. V lost 5 bases and J lost 4, with 12 bases in between. CDR1 and CDR2 from the germline V gene are SNHLY and FYNNEI. CDR3 sequence (DNA): TGTGCCAGCAGTTACACTAAATCGTACGAGCAGTACTTC. This gives the protein CASSYTKSYEQYF.

Remarks on this clone: The sample holds other DNA sequences that translate to the same CDR3. The rearrangement links TRBV18 to TRBJ2-1, with 7 bases lining up with TRBD2. Germline V gene lookup returns CDR1 KGHSH and CDR2 LQKENI. V lost 2 bases and J lost 0; bases outside the gene matches: 1. CDR3 length: 15 amino acids. CDR3 DNA sequence: TGTGCCAGCTCACCAGGGAGGGACTCCTACAATGAGCAGTTCTTC. Protein: CASSPGRDSYNEQFF.

The chain uses TRBV11-3 and TRBJ2-2; D is perhaps TRBD2 (7 bases). The ends were cut back, 5 bases at V and 0 bases at J, with 19 bases in the middle. There are 18 residues in the CDR3. Germline V CDR1 and CDR2: SGHNT, YENEEA. CDR3 sequence reads: CASSPGGLAVSNTGELFF. The CDR3 DNA is TGTGCCAGCAGCCCTGGGGGCCTAGCGGTGTCGAACACCGGGGAGCTGTTTTTT.

The chain carries TRBV30 and TRBJ2-3; 9 bases align to TRBD2. The length of the CDR3 is 15 residues. CDR1 is GTSNPN and CDR2 is SVGIG in the germline V gene (reference sequence). J was trimmed by 3 bases and V by 1 base; bases with no gene match: 5. CDR3 region: CAWSGVAGATDTQYF. The CDR3 DNA follows: TGTGCCTGGAGTGGGGTAGCGGGAGCGACAGATACGCAGTATTTT.

The rearrangement uses TRBV6-5 and TRBJ2-7; possible D gene TRBD2, 6 bases. Germline V gene sequence: CDR1 MNHEY, CDR2 SVGAGI. CDR3 length: 16 amino acids. Trimming took 0 bases from V and 2 from J, leaving 14 bases between them. CDR3 region: CASSYSTSSEAYEQYF. CDR3 in DNA: TGTGCCAGCAGTTACTCGACCTCTAGCGAGGCCTACGAGCAGTACTTC.

The chain employs TRBV29-1 and TRBJ2-5; D gene unclear. V lost 7 bases and J lost 4, with 16 bases in between. This CDR3 comprises 13 residues. The germline V gene encodes CDR1 SQVTM and CDR2 ANQGSEA. The CDR3 loop reads CSGQIGAGETQYF. Here the CDR3 DNA reads TGCAGCGGTCAGATAGGAGCCGGAGAGACCCAGTACTTC.

V is TRBV12-3 or TRBV12-4 and J is TRBJ2-6; no definite D call. The CDR3 sequence is 13 residues long. CDR3 sequence (DNA): TGTGCGAGTCGGGTAGCTGGGGCCAACGTCCTGACTTTC. Protein sequence: CASRVAGANVLTF.

The CDR3 reads CASSLGLAGVGETQYF. The CDR3 DNA sequence: TGTGCCAGCAGCTTGGGCCTAGCGGGAGTCGGGGAGACCCAGTACTTC. The chain couples TRBV5-5 to TRBJ2-5; TRBD2 matches at 10 bases. Germline V gives CDR1 SGHKS, CDR2 YYEKEE (reference sequence). With 0 bases clipped from V and 5 bases from J, the junction kept 7 bases outside the gene matches. CDR3 length equals 16 residues.

Of note for this clone: This same CDR3 is encoded by further DNA sequences in the sample. V usage is TRBV9 and J usage is TRBJ2-5, with TRBD1 matching over 12 bases. Per germline, CDR1 SGDLS and CDR2 YYNGEE. The CDR3 consists of 15 residues. V shed 2 bases and J 5 bases; nucleotides not matched to a gene: 4. CDR3 region: CASSVGQGARETQYF. CDR3 DNA: TGTGCCAGCAGCGTGGGACAGGGGGCGCGGGAGACCCAGTACTTC.

DNA for the CDR3: TGTGCCAGCAGATCAGTGGAACTAGGATACGAGCAGTACTTC. This gives the protein CASRSVELGYEQYF. The chain links TRBV5-6 to TRBJ2-7, with a tentative D call TRBD2 (5 bases). The V end was cut by 5 bases, the J end by 4 bases, with 16 bases between. This CDR3 comprises 14 residues. Germline V lookup: CDR1 SGHDT, CDR2 YYEEEE.

The chain has TRBV6-1 and TRBJ1-5; 8 bases line up with TRBD1. The V segment lost 3 bases and the J segment 4 bases; nucleotides outside the gene matches: 2. Germline V gene data show CDR1 as MNHNS and CDR2 as SASEGT. The CDR3 loop spans 14 amino acids. CDR3 sequence (DNA): TGTGCCAGCAGTGAGGGACAGGAGAATCAGCCCCAGCATTTT. This gives the protein CASSEGQENQPQHF.

The V call is TRBV5-5, the J call TRBJ2-7; 7 positions match TRBD2. The V gene's germline CDR1 is SGHKS and CDR2 YYEKEE (reference sequence). The CDR3 is made up of 13 amino acids. The V gene end was trimmed by 3 bases and the J gene end by 3 bases; junction bases not matched to a gene: 3. CDR3 amino acids: CASSSGLVYEQYF. The CDR3 region has the DNA TGTGCCAGCAGCTCAGGACTAGTCTACGAGCAGTACTTC.

Here the CDR3 DNA reads TGTGCCCGGCAGGGACAGGGATCCTACGAGCAGTACTTC. Its translation is CARQGQGSYEQYF. This sequence joins TRBV19 and TRBJ2-7; 9 nucleotides match TRBD1. After removal of 11 bases from V and 1 base from J, the junction contained 6 bases not matched to a gene. The CDR3 loop spans 13 amino acids. From germline, CDR1 is LNHDA and CDR2 SQIVND (reference sequence).

The chain employs TRBV29-1 and TRBJ2-7; 11 positions match TRBD2. Germline-derived CDR1 and CDR2 are SQVTM and ANQGSEA. The CDR3 has 15 residues. After removal of 1 base from V and 7 bases from J, the junction contained 9 bases not matched to a gene. This CDR3 is CSVEVIGLAGGEQYF. The CDR3 coding sequence is TGCAGCGTTGAAGTCATTGGGCTAGCGGGAGGAGAGCAGTACTTC.

This rearrangement joins TRBV7-2 to TRBJ2-4; tentatively, D is TRBD1 (6 bases). The CDR3 runs 14 residues. With 10 bases removed from V and 7 bases from J, the gap between germline ends came to 20 bases. The germline V gene has CDR1 SGHTA and CDR2 FQGNSA. CDR3 sequence reads: CAIVKGPRGNIQYF. The CDR3 DNA reads as TGTGCCATCGTTAAGGGACCGAGGGGGAACATTCAGTACTTC.

The chain carries TRBV18 and TRBJ2-3; no reliable D call. Per germline, CDR1 KGHSH and CDR2 LQKENI. The CDR3 extends over 15 amino acids. The germline V and J ends were trimmed by 1 base and 9 bases, with 17 bases remaining between them. DNA of the CDR3: TGTGCCAGCTCACCACTGTCGTCCCAGTTCGCCACGCAGTATTTT. This translates into CASSPLSSQFATQYF.

This chain joins TRBV27 and TRBJ1-1; TRBD1 aligns across 8 bases. Germline-derived CDR1 and CDR2 are MNHEY and SMNVEV (reference sequence). V lost 5 bases and J lost 3; bases outside the gene matches: 5. This CDR3 contains 14 residues. The CDR3 DNA reads as TGTGCCAGCAGTCTACAGGGGGTCTACACTGAAGCTTTCTTT. Protein product: CASSLQGVYTEAFF.